These T cell receptor beta chains were read from a single sample in a study of cytomegalovirus exposure and HLA in healthy donors. Sequencing used immunoSEQ multiplex PCR; TCRdb keeps in-frame clones, though not all of them. This sample's clone table lists around 50,000 clones. Sequenced input: PBMCs. These TCRs come from a woman aged 25 to 39 in good health and CMV-seropositive. Both conserved end residues are part of each CDR3. A D gene is named only where the DNA matches it firmly.

TRBJ2-3	TRBD1	TRBV7-7	CASSLAPLGQGATDTQYF	TGTGCTAGCAGCTTAGCACCCCTGGGACAGGGGGCCACAGATACGCAGTATTTT
TRBJ1-1	.	TRBV29-1	CSVEDRGRTVNTEAFF	TGCAGCGTTGAAGATCGGGGCAGGACAGTGAACACTGAAGCTTTCTTT
TRBJ2-4	TRBD2	TRBV4-1	CASSRSLAGAGNIQYF	TGCGCCAGCAGCCGATCACTAGCGGGGGCTGGGAACATTCAGTACTTC
TRBJ2-3	.	TRBV9	CASSVEQGGSTDTQYF	TGTGCCAGCAGCGTTGAACAGGGCGGCAGCACAGATACGCAGTATTTT
TRBJ2-7	TRBD1	TRBV5-1	CASSSVGTGFYEQYF	TGCGCCAGCAGCTCGGTAGGGACAGGGTTTTACGAGCAGTACTTC
TRBJ2-1	TRBD2	TRBV7-9	CASSQLAGGLYEQFF	TGTGCCAGCAGCCAACTAGCGGGAGGGCTATATGAGCAGTTCTTC
TRBJ1-4	.	TRBV30	CACQDTGNEKLFF	TGTGCCTGTCAAGACACCGGAAATGAAAAACTGTTTTTT
TRBJ2-7	TRBD1	TRBV18	CASSPRQGSRPYEQYF	TGTGCCAGCTCACCGCGACAGGGGTCCCGGCCCTACGAGCAGTACTTC
TRBJ2-1	TRBD2	TRBV18	CASSRTSGGNNEQFF	TGTGCCAGCTCACGGACTAGCGGGGGGAATAATGAGCAGTTCTTC
TRBJ1-1	.	TRBV6-5	CASSYSDMNTEAFF	TGTGCCAGCAGTTACTCTGACATGAACACTGAAGCTTTCTTT
TRBJ2-5	.	TRBV18	CASSRVRTKETQYF	TGTGCCAGCTCACGAGTAAGGACAAAAGAGACCCAGTACTTC
TRBJ1-1	.	TRBV5-6	CASSFIDRNTEAFF	TGTGCCAGCAGCTTTATCGACAGGAACACTGAAGCTTTCTTT
TRBJ1-2	.	TRBV30	CAWSAGSFQGRYGYTF	TGTGCCTGGAGCGCCGGATCCTTCCAGGGGCGCTATGGCTACACCTTC
TRBJ2-7	TRBD2	TRBV12-5	CASGLVSRGLAGQYEQYF	TGTGCTAGTGGTTTGGTGTCGAGGGGACTAGCGGGACAGTACGAGCAGTACTTC